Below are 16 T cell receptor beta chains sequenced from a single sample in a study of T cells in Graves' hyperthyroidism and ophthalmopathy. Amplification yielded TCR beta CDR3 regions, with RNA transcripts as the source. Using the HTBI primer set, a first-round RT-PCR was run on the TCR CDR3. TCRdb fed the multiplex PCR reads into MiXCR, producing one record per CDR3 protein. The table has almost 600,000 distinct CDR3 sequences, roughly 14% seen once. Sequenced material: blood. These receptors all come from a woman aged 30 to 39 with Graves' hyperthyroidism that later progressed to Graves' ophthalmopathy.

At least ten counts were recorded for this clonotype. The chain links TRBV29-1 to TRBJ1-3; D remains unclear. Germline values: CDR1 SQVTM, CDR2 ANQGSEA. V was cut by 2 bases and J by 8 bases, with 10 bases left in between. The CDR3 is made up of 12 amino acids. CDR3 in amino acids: CSVELNGDTIYF. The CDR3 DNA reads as TGCAGCGTTGAATTAAATGGTGACACCATATATTTT.

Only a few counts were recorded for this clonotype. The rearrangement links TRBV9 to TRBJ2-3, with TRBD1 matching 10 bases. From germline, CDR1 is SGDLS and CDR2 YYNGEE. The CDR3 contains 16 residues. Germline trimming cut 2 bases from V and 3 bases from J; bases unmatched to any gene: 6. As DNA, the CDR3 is TGTGCCAGCAGCGTTCGACAGGGGGCTTCGACAGATACGCAGTATTTT. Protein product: CASSVRQGASTDTQYF.

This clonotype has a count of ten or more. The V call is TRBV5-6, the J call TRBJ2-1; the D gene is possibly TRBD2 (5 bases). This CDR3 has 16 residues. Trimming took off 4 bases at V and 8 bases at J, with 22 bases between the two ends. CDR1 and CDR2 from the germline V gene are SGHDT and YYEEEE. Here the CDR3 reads CASSTERGSRIDEQFF. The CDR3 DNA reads TGTGCCAGCAGCACGGAACGGGGTAGCCGGATAGATGAGCAGTTCTTC.

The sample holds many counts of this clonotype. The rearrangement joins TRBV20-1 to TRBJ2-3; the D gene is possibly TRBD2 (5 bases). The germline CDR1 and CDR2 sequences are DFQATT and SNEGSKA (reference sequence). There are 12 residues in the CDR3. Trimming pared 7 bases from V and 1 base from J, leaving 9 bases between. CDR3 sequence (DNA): TGCAGTGACAAAGCGGGCACAGATACGCAGTATTTT. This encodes CSDKAGTDTQYF.

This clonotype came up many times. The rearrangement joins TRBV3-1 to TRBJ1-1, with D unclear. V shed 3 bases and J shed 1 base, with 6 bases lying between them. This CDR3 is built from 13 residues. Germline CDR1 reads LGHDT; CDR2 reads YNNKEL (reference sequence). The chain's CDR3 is CASSQPANTEAFF. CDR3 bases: TGTGCCAGCAGCCAGCCCGCGAACACTGAAGCTTTCTTT.

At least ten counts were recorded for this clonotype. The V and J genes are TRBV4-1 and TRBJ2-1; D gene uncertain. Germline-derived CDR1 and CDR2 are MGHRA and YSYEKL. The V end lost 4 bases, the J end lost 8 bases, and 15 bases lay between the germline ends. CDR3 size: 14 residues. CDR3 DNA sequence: TGCGCCAGCAGCCCCAGCGACCCGGGCCATGAGCAGTTCTTC. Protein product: CASSPSDPGHEQFF.

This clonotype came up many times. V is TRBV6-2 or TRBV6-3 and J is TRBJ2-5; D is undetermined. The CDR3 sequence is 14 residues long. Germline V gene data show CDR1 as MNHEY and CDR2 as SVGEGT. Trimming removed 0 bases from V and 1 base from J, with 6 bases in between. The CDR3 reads CASSYSNIQETQYF. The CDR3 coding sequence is TGTGCCAGCAGTTACTCGAATATCCAAGAGACCCAGTACTTC.

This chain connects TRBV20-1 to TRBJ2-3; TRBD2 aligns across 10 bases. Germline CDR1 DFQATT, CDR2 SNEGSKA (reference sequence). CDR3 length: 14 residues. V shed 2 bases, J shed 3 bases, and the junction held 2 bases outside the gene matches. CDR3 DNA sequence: TGCAGTGCTAGACTAGCGGGAGAAACAGATACGCAGTATTTT. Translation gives CSARLAGETDTQYF.

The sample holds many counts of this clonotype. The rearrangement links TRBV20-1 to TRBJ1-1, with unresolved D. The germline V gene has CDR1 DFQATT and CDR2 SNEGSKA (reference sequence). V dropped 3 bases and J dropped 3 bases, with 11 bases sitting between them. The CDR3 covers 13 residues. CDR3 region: CSARKQLDTEAFF. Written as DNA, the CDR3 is TGCAGTGCTAGGAAACAGTTAGACACTGAAGCTTTCTTT.

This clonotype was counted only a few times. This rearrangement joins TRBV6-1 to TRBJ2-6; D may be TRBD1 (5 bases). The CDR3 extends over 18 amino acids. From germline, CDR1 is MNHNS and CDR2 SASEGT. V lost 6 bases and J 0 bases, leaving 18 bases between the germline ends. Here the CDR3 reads CASSLPRDKGSGANVLTF. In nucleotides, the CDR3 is TGTGCCAGCAGCCTACCCAGGGATAAAGGCTCTGGGGCCAACGTCCTGACTTTC.

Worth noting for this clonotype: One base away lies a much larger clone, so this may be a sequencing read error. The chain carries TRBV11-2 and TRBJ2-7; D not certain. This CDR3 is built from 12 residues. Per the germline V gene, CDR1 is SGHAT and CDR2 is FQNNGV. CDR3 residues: CAGSLEVAVQYF. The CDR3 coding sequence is TGTGCCGGCAGCTTAGAGGTAGCAGTGCAGTACTTC.

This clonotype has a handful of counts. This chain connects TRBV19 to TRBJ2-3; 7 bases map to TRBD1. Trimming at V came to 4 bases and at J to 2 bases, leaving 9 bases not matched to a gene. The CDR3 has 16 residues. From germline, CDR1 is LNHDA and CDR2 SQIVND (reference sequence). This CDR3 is CASSTYRGHITDTQYF. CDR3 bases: TGTGCCAGTAGTACCTACAGGGGACATATCACAGATACGCAGTATTTT.

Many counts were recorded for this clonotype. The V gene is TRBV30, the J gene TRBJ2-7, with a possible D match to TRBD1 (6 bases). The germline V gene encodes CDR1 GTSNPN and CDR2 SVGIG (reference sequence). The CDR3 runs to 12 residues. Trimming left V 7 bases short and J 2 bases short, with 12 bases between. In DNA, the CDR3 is TGTGCCTATCACGGGACAACCTACGAGCAGTACTTC. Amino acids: CAYHGTTYEQYF.

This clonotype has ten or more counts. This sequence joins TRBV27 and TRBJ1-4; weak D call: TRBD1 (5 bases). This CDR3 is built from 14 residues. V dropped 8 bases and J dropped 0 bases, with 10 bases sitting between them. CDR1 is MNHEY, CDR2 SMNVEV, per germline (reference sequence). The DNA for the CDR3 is TGTGCCAGCGGCAGACAGACAACTAATGAAAAACTGTTTTTT. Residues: CASGRQTTNEKLFF. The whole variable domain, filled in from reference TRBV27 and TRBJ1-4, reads EAQVTQNPRYLITVTGKKLTVTCSQNMNHEYMSWYRQDPGLGLRQIYYSMNVEVTDKGDVPEGYKVSRKEKRNFPLILESPSPNQTSLYFCASGRQTTNEKLFFGSGTQLSVL.

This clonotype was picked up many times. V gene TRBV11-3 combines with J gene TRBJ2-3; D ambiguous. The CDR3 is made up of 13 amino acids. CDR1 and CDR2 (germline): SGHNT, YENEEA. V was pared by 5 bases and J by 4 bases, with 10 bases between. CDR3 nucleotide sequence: TGTGCCAGCAGCCCCCCGCCCGCAGATACGCAGTATTTT. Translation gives CASSPPPADTQYF. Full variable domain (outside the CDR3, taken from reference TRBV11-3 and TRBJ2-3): EAGVVQSPRYKIIEKKQPVAFWCNPISGHNTLYWYLQNLGQGPELLIRYENEEAVDDSQLPKDRFSAERLKGVDSTLKIQPAELGDSAVYLCASSPPPADTQYFGPGTRLTVL.

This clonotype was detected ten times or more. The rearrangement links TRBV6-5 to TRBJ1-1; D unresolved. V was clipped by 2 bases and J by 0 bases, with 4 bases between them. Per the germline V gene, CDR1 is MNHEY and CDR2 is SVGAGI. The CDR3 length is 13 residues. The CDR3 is CASSYAMNTEAFF. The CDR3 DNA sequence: TGTGCCAGCAGTTACGCTATGAACACTGAAGCTTTCTTT.